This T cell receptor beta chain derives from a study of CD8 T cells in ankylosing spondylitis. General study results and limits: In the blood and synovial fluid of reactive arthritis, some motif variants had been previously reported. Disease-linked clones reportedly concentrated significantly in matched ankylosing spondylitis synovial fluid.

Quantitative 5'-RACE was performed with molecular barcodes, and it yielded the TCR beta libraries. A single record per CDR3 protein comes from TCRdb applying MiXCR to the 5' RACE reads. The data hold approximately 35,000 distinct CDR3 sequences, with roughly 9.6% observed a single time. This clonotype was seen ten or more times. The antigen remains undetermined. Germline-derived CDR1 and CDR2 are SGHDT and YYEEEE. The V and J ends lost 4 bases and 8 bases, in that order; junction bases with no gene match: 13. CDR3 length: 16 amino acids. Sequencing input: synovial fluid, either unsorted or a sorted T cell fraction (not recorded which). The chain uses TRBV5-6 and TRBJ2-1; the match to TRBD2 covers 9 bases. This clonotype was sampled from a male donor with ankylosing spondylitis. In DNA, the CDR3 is TGTGCCAGCAGCGCGATGAAAAGCGGGAGGATCGATGAGCAGTTCTTC. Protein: CASSAMKSGRIDEQFF.